The next 21 T cell receptor beta chains were all read from a single sample in a study of cytomegalovirus exposure and HLA in healthy donors. PCR employed 60 Vbeta and 13 Jbeta primers. Libraries were prepared by immunoSEQ multiplex PCR; TCRdb keeps only in-frame clonotypes and omits some of them. This sample carries about 120,000 clones, 65% to 75% of them seen once, and the ten largest clones take under 14%. The sequenced sample consisted of PBMCs. The receptors were sampled from a woman aged 50 to 65 in good health and CMV-seropositive.

This chain uses TRBV7-9 with TRBJ1-1; no reliable D call. The CDR3 extends over 12 amino acids. The germline V gene has CDR1 SEHNR and CDR2 FQNEAQ (reference sequence). V lost 2 bases and J lost 8, with 9 bases in between. The CDR3 loop reads CASSLMGEEAFF. CDR3 sequence (DNA): TGTGCCAGCAGCTTAATGGGAGAGGAAGCTTTCTTT.

This chain joins TRBV7-8 and TRBJ1-4, with D hard to call. Deletions cut 7 bases from V and 3 bases from J, with 12 bases between. Per the germline V gene, CDR1 is SGHVS and CDR2 is FQNEAQ. The CDR3 has 14 residues. CDR3 amino acids: CASTLPTANEKLFF. The CDR3 region has the DNA TGTGCCAGCACCTTGCCCACGGCTAATGAAAAACTGTTTTTT.

The chain is built from TRBV7-9 and TRBJ1-5; tentative D call: TRBD1 (5 bases). Trimming removed 2 bases from V and 6 bases from J, with 14 bases in between. This CDR3 comprises 15 residues. Germline CDR1 SEHNR, CDR2 FQNEAQ (reference sequence). CDR3 protein: CASSLTGSGSQPQHF. Here the CDR3 DNA reads TGTGCCAGCAGCTTAACAGGTTCTGGCAGTCAGCCCCAGCATTTT.

The gene calls are TRBV6-5 and TRBJ2-7; 7 bases fit TRBD1. Looked up from germline, CDR1 is MNHEY and CDR2 is SVGAGI. Trimming removed 6 bases from V and 5 bases from J; junction bases left unmatched: 7. The CDR3 contains 13 residues. Here the CDR3 reads CASSKTGFNEQYF. CDR3 DNA: TGTGCCAGCAGCAAGACAGGGTTCAACGAGCAGTACTTC.

J is TRBJ1-2 and V is TRBV9; D possibly corresponds to TRBD1 (6 bases). The length of the CDR3 is 14 residues. CDR1 and CDR2 from the germline V gene are SGDLS and YYNGEE. The germline V and J ends were trimmed by 4 bases and 7 bases, with 17 bases remaining between them. The CDR3 coding sequence is TGTGCCAGCAGCCCAGGGGAATCGGTTGGTGGCTACACCTTC. Translating it yields CASSPGESVGGYTF.

The chain recombines TRBV4-2 with TRBJ1-5; weak D call: TRBD1 (6 bases). This CDR3 has 17 amino acids. Germline V CDR1 and CDR2: LGHNA, YNFKEQ. Trimming removed 3 bases from V and 0 bases from J, with 15 bases in between. CDR3 in DNA: TGTGCCAGCAGCCACTATTACGACAGGTATAGCAATCAGCCCCAGCATTTT. This encodes CASSHYYDRYSNQPQHF.

The chain combines TRBV30 with TRBJ2-7, with D tentatively TRBD2 (5 bases). The CDR3 sequence is 14 residues long. Germline CDR1 and CDR2: GTSNPN and SVGIG (reference sequence). Between the trimmed V and J ends, which lost 3 bases and 0 bases, there was a span of 12 bases. The CDR3 loop is CAWRGGHRSYEQYF. As DNA, the CDR3 is TGTGCCTGGAGAGGCGGGCATCGCTCCTACGAGCAGTACTTC.

The rearrangement joins TRBV4-2 to TRBJ1-1; D may be TRBD1 (5 bases). CDR3 length: 15 residues. CDR1 is LGHNA and CDR2 is YNFKEQ in the germline V gene. V was pared by 3 bases and J by 10 bases, with 21 bases between. The DNA of the CDR3 is TGTGCCAGCAGCCAGATACAGGAGGGCATCCGAGCAGCTTTCTTT. Its translation: CASSQIQEGIRAAFF.

V usage is TRBV6-5 and J usage is TRBJ1-1; 7 nucleotides agree with TRBD1. Germline values: CDR1 MNHEY, CDR2 SVGAGI. J lost 1 base, V lost 6 bases, and 8 bases had no gene match. CDR3 length: 15 amino acids. The CDR3 DNA follows: TGTGCCAGCAGGTTACAGGGGCTGACGAACACTGAAGCTTTCTTT. Its protein product is CASRLQGLTNTEAFF.

The chain is built from TRBV9 and TRBJ2-3, with 7 bases lining up with TRBD1. The CDR3 is 15 residues long. V was pared by 4 bases and J by 0 bases, with 5 bases of the junction left unmatched. From germline, CDR1 is SGDLS and CDR2 YYNGEE. The CDR3 reads CASSHGQASTDTQYF. The CDR3 bases are TGTGCCAGCAGCCACGGACAGGCAAGCACAGATACGCAGTATTTT. Full variable domain (outside the CDR3, taken from reference TRBV9 and TRBJ2-3): DSGVTQTPKHLITATGQRVTLRCSPRSGDLSVYWYQQSLDQGLQFLIQYYNGEERAKGNILERFSAQQFPDLHSELNLSSLELGDSALYFCASSHGQASTDTQYFGPGTRLTVL.

The chain uses TRBV7-9 and TRBJ2-7; D perhaps matches TRBD1 (5 bases). V was trimmed by 4 bases and J by 2 bases, leaving 6 bases between them. Per the germline V gene, CDR1 is SEHNR and CDR2 is FQNEAQ (reference sequence). The CDR3 is made up of 12 amino acids. DNA of the CDR3: TGTGCCAGCAGCTCGGACACCTACGAGCAGTACTTC. The encoded protein is CASSSDTYEQYF.

The V gene is TRBV19, the J gene TRBJ1-1, with 7 bases matching TRBD1. Germline CDR1 and CDR2: LNHDA and SQIVND (reference sequence). This CDR3 comprises 14 residues. The J segment lost 0 bases and the V segment lost 7 bases, leaving 5 bases of the junction unmatched. The DNA for the CDR3 is TGTGCCAGTACCCCGGGACAGATGAACACTGAAGCTTTCTTT. Its translation: CASTPGQMNTEAFF.

V and J are TRBV7-6 and TRBJ2-1, with 13 nucleotides matching TRBD2. Germline CDR1 is SGHVS and CDR2 is FNYEAQ. Unmatched junction bases numbered 13, after V lost 5 bases and J lost 9 bases. The CDR3 spans 17 residues. CDR3 residues: CASSPPGRTSGSAEQFF. For the CDR3, the DNA is TGTGCCAGCAGCCCTCCAGGAAGGACTAGCGGGAGTGCTGAGCAGTTCTTC.

The rearrangement uses TRBV5-1 and TRBJ1-5; 10 bases line up with TRBD1. Per the germline V gene, CDR1 is SGHRS and CDR2 is YFSETQ. J was trimmed by 4 bases and V by 0 bases; bases with no gene match: 1. The CDR3 consists of 15 residues. In DNA, the CDR3 is TGCGCCAGCAGCTTGGAGGGACAGGGGAATCAGCCCCAGCATTTT. Its protein is CASSLEGQGNQPQHF.

The chain employs TRBV7-2 and TRBJ1-4, with a tentative D call TRBD1 (5 bases). The germline V gene encodes CDR1 SGHTA and CDR2 FQGNSA. The CDR3 runs 15 residues. The V and J ends lost 5 bases and 8 bases respectively, with 18 bases between them. The CDR3 DNA sequence: TGTGCCAGCAGCCCAAACCCAGGGAATCGAGAAAAACTGTTTTTT. It codes for CASSPNPGNREKLFF.

This clone occurred a few times. The rearrangement uses TRBV7-2 and TRBJ1-3, with 7 bases identical to TRBD1. With V trimmed by 5 bases and J by 0 bases, 13 bases remained unmatched. The CDR3 has 18 amino acids. The germline CDR1 and CDR2 sequences are SGHTA and FQGNSA. The CDR3 nucleotides are TGTGCCAGCAGCCAGAATTACCCGGGACAGAACTCTGGAAACACCATATATTTT. Protein: CASSQNYPGQNSGNTIYF.

J is TRBJ1-3 and V is TRBV29-1; no clear D gene. CDR3 length: 14 amino acids. Between the trimmed V and J ends, which lost 6 bases and 1 base, there was a span of 13 bases. Germline V CDR1 and CDR2: SQVTM, ANQGSEA. This CDR3 reads CSVAEQTSGNTIYF. The CDR3 DNA follows: TGCAGCGTCGCAGAACAGACATCTGGAAACACCATATATTTT.

V is TRBV7-6 and J is TRBJ2-1; possible D gene TRBD2, 5 bases. V gave up 0 bases and J gave up 0 bases, with 9 bases separating them. Germline loops: CDR1 SGHVS, CDR2 FNYEAQ. The CDR3 extends over 16 amino acids. The CDR3, as DNA: TGTGCCAGCAGCTTAGCCGGGATAGGCTCCTACAATGAGCAGTTCTTC. It codes for CASSLAGIGSYNEQFF.

The chain is built from TRBV14 and TRBJ1-1; 7 bases fit TRBD1. The CDR3 runs to 13 residues. Trimming at V came to 4 bases and at J to 3 bases, leaving 2 bases not matched to a gene. Looked up from germline, CDR1 is SGHDN and CDR2 is FVKESK. The DNA of the CDR3 is TGTGCCAGCAGCCGGGGACAGTACACTGAAGCTTTCTTT. Translated, it gives CASSRGQYTEAFF.

The V and J genes are TRBV7-3 and TRBJ1-6; 9 bases are a match to TRBD1. The CDR3 is 15 residues long. The germline gives CDR1 SGHTA, CDR2 FQGTGA. The ends lost 2 bases at V and 9 bases at J; junction bases unmatched: 5. CDR3 protein: CASSLSGTGISPLHF. The DNA for the CDR3 is TGTGCCAGCAGCTTATCCGGGACAGGGATTTCACCCCTCCACTTT.

V gene TRBV5-1 combines with J gene TRBJ2-1; TRBD1 might be the D (5 bases). V was clipped by 0 bases and J by 0 bases, with 7 bases between them. CDR1 is SGHRS and CDR2 is YFSETQ in the germline V gene. CDR3 length: 15 residues. The CDR3: CASSLADSSYNEQFF. DNA of the CDR3: TGCGCCAGCAGCTTGGCCGACAGCTCCTACAATGAGCAGTTCTTC.